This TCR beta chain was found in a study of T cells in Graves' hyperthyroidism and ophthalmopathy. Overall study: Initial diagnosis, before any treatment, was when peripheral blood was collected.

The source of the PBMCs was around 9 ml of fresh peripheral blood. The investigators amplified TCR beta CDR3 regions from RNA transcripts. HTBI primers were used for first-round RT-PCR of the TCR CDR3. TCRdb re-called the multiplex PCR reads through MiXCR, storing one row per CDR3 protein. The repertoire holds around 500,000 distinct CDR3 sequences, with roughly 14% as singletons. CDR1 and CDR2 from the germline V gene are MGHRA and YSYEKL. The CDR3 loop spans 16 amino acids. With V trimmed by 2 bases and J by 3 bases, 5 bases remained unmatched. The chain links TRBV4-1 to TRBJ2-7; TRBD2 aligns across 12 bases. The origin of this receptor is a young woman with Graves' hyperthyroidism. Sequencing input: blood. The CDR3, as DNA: TGCGCCAGCAGCCAAATACTAGCGGGAGGTGTCTACGAGCAGTACTTC. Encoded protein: CASSQILAGGVYEQYF.